This T cell receptor beta chain was retrieved from a study of blood T cell repertoires in COVID-19. The assay was immunoSEQ multiplex PCR, and TCRdb's table has in-frame clones only and misses some. The sample yields 290,000 or so clones, about nine tenths seen once. The CDR3 is made up of 15 amino acids. The germline CDR1 and CDR2 sequences are SGHAT and FQNNGV. The junction had 5 bases not matched to a gene; V was cut back by 1 base and J by 8 bases. What was sequenced was peripheral blood. This TCR came from a man in his late teens or twenties with active or convalescent COVID-19. This chain uses TRBV11-2 with TRBJ2-1; 10 bases map to TRBD1. In nucleotides, the CDR3 is TGTGCCAGCAGCTTAGGGGACAGGGGAAGATATGAGCAGTTCTTC. This translates into CASSLGDRGRYEQFF.